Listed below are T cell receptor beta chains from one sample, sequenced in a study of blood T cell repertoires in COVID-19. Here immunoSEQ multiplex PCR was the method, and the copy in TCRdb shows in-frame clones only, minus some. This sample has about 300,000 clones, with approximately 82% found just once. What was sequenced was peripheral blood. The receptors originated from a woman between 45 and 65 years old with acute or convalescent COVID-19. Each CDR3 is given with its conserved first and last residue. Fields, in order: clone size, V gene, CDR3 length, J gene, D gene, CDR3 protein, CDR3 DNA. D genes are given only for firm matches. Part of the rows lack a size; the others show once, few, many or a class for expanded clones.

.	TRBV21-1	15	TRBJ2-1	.	CASIFGGLMDNEQFF	TGTGCCAGCATTTTTGGGGGACTGATGGACAATGAGCAGTTCTTC
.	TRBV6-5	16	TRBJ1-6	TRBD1	CASSYSGTGGNSPLHF	TGTGCCAGCAGTTACTCTGGGACAGGGGGTAATTCACCCCTCCACTTT
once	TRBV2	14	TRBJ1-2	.	CASSGRTALYGYTF	TGTGCCAGCAGCGGACGGACAGCTCTTTATGGCTACACCTTC
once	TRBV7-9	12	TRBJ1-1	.	CASSRGHLGAFF	TGTGCCAGCAGCAGAGGACACCTGGGAGCTTTCTTT
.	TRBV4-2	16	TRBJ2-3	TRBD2	CASLRASGGAPDTQYF	TGTGCCAGCTTGCGGGCTAGCGGGGGGGCCCCAGATACGCAGTATTTT
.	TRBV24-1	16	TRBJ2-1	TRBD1	CATSDGGQGAYNEQFF	TGTGCCACCAGTGATGGGGGACAGGGGGCTTACAATGAGCAGTTCTTC
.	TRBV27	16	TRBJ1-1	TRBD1	CASSSPDRVRGTEAFF	TGTGCCAGCAGTTCCCCCGACAGGGTCCGAGGGACTGAAGCTTTCTTT
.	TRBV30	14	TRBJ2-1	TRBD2	CAWSLGLAGDEQFF	TGTGCCTGGAGCCTTGGACTAGCGGGAGATGAGCAGTTCTTC
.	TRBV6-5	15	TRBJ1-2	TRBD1	CASSTGQGGIYGYTF	TGTGCCAGCAGTACCGGACAGGGCGGTATCTATGGCTACACCTTC
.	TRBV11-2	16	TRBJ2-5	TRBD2	CASSTRASGAPETQYF	TGTGCCAGCAGCACCCGGGCTAGCGGAGCCCCAGAGACCCAGTACTTC
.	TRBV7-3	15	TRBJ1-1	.	CASSSPAQGRTEAFF	TGTGCCAGCAGCTCCCCGGCACAGGGACGCACTGAAGCTTTCTTT
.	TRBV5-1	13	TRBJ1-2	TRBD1	CASSLEQGGGYTF	TGCGCCAGCAGCTTGGAACAGGGGGGCGGCTACACCTTC
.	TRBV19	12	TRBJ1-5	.	CASSVPRGPQHF	TGTGCCAGTAGTGTCCCTCGGGGGCCCCAGCATTTT
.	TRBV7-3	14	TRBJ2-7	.	CASSDSGSSYEQYF	TGTGCCAGCAGCGATTCGGGGTCCTCCTACGAGCAGTACTTC
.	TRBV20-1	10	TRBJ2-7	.	CSAWRDEQYF	TGCAGTGCCTGGAGGGACGAGCAGTACTTC
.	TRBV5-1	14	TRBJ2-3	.	CASTAGKSTDTQYF	TGCGCCAGCACTGCGGGGAAAAGCACAGATACGCAGTATTTT
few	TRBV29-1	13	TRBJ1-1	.	CSVDWGDNTEAFF	TGCAGCGTTGACTGGGGGGATAACACTGAAGCTTTCTTT
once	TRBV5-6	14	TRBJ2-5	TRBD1	CASSLTGGQETQYF	TGTGCCAGCAGCTTGACAGGGGGCCAAGAGACCCAGTACTTC
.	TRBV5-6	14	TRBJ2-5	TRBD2	CASSLGTSGSTQYF	TGTGCCAGCAGCCTCGGGACTAGCGGGAGTACCCAGTACTTC
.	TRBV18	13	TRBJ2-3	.	CASSPNPRDTQYF	TGTGCCAGCTCACCAAACCCGAGGGATACGCAGTATTTT
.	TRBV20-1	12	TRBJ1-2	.	CSPSAGNAGYTF	TGCAGCCCTAGTGCAGGGAACGCTGGCTACACCTTC
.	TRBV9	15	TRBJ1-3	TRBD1	CASSVEGDSGNTIYF	TGTGCCAGCAGCGTAGAAGGGGACAGTGGAAACACCATATATTTT
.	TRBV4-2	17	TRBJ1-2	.	CASSQLSLSAAYYGWTF	TGTGCCAGCAGCCAACTATCCCTTTCGGCAGCCTACTATGGCTGGACCTTC
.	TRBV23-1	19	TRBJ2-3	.	CASSHRREGRTAHTDTQYF	TGCGCCAGCAGTCACCGTCGTGAGGGAAGGACAGCCCACACAGATACGCAGTATTTT
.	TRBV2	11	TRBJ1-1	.	CASSEAGRAFF	TGTGCCAGCAGTGAAGCCGGGAGGGCTTTCTTT
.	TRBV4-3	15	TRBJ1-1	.	CASSQEEQMNTEAFF	TGCGCCAGCAGCCAAGAAGAGCAAATGAACACTGAAGCTTTCTTT
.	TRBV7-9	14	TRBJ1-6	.	CASSLTLSDSPLHF	TGTGCCAGCAGCTTAACTCTAAGCGATTCACCCCTCCACTTT
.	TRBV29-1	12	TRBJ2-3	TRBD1	CSVGQGIDTQYF	TGCAGCGTTGGACAGGGGATAGATACGCAGTATTTT
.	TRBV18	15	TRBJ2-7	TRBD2	CASSLTSGKSTEQYF	TGTGCCAGCTCACTGACTAGCGGTAAATCTACCGAGCAGTACTTC
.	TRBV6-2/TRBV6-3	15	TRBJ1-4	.	CASSLVGATNEKLFF	TGTGCCAGCAGCCTCGTCGGGGCAACTAATGAAAAACTGTTTTTT
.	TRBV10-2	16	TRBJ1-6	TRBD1	CASRSPGTAYNSPLHF	TGCGCCAGCAGGTCCCCCGGGACAGCTTATAATTCACCCCTCCACTTT
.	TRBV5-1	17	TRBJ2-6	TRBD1	CASSRDRVGSGANVLTF	TGCGCCAGCAGTCGAGACAGGGTTGGGTCTGGGGCCAACGTCCTGACTTTC
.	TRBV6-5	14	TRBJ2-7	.	CASSYYTGSNEQYF	TGTGCCAGCAGTTACTATACGGGATCGAACGAGCAGTACTTC
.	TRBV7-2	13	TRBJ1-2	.	CASSYDSNYGYTF	TGTGCCAGCAGCTACGACAGTAACTATGGCTACACCTTC
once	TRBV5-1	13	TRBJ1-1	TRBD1	CASTTGGNTEAFF	TGCGCCAGCACGACAGGGGGAAACACTGAAGCTTTCTTT
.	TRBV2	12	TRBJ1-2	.	CASSDVGYGYTF	TGTGCCAGCAGTGACGTCGGTTATGGCTACACCTTC
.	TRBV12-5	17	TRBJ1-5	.	CASGLVPGELGNQPQHF	TGTGCTAGTGGTTTGGTACCGGGGGAGTTGGGCAATCAGCCCCAGCATTTT
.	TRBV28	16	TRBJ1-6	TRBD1	CASSGGTGQGSSPLHF	TGTGCCAGCAGTGGGGGAACGGGACAGGGAAGTTCACCCCTCCACTTT
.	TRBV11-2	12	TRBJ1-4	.	CASSRDRSKLFF	TGTGCCAGCAGCCGAGACAGGTCCAAACTGTTTTTT
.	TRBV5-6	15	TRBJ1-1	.	CASSLTAGMNTEAFF	TGTGCCAGCAGCCTTACCGCAGGGATGAACACTGAAGCTTTCTTT
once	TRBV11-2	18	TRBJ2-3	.	CASSLDYGGRSFTDTQYF	TGTGCCAGCAGCTTAGATTACGGGGGGCGCTCTTTCACAGATACGCAGTATTTT